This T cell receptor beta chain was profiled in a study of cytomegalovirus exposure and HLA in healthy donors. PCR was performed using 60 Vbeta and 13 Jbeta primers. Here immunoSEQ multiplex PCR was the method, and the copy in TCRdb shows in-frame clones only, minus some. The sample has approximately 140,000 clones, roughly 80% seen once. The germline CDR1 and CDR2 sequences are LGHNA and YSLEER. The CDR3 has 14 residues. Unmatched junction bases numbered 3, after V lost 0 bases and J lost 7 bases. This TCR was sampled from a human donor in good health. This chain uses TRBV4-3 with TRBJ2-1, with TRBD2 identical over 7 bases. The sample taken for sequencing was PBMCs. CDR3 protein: CASSQEWGGNEQFF. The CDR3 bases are TGCGCCAGCAGCCAAGAATGGGGAGGGAATGAGCAGTTCTTC.